This T cell receptor beta chain was retrieved from a study of CD8+CD57+ T cells in acquired aplastic anemia (dated by TCRdb to about 2018). Broadly, across the study: DNA extracted from sorted CD4+ and CD8+ cells had a mean of around 3.3 ug, with a range of roughly 0.18 to 27.4 ug. CD8+CD57+ expansion was defined as frequency above the mean frequency observed in healthy subjects.

Patients chosen for sequencing had shown expansion of CD8+CD57+ cells by flow cytometry. Every patient had a diagnosis of severe acquired aplastic anemia based on International Study of Aplastic Anemia and Agranulocytosis and Camitta criteria. At the time blood was sampled, none of the patients had received any therapy. In this study, sorted CD4+ and CD8+ T cells from the blood of healthy subjects and of severe aplastic anemia patients had their TCR repertoires deep-sequenced. Patients were enrolled in the USA under clinicaltrials.gov protocols 00001620, 01623167, 00001397, 00071045, 00081523 and 00961064. Ficoll-Paque density gradient centrifugation was used to isolate peripheral blood mononuclear cells. Before DNA was extracted, CD4+ and CD8+ T cells were sorted using either FACS or magnetic beads. The CDR3 covers 17 residues, taking in both the cysteine and the phenylalanine. Just CDR3 DNA is preserved here, 51 bases in frame from base 1. At the junction V is shortened by 10 bases and J by 0 bases; bases outside the gene matches: 16. The germline V gene (reference sequence) gives CDR1 as LNHDA and CDR2 as SQIVND.

Genomic DNA served as template for TCR beta VDJ combination and CDR3 sequence profiling. TCR repertoire sequencing was run on an Illumina HiSeq 2000. The paper's processing steps were these. TRBV/TRBJ rearrangement plots, CDR3 size and DJ length profiles, and Simpson's diversity index were used to assess repertoires. The most abundant DNA sequence in the deep sequencing data was taken as the immunodominant clone. CDR3 amino acid sequences were screened for sharing across subjects and were compared with published repertoires and the VDJdb database. TCRdb reran the public reads through fastp at Q25 and MiXCR, keeping productive beta chains. Each entry is one CDR3 protein sequence, shown with its most common DNA and genes. The V and J calls and clone size come from TCRdb's table, not from the authors' own analysis. The table for this sample lists over 250,000 distinct CDR3 sequences; approximately 57% of them were counted only once. The biggest ten clones account for 1% to 1.5% of the sample.

As to this clonotype: There is no known antigen for this receptor. One base away there is no much larger clone; base qualities are not given.

Study-wide findings and limitations: Roughly 30 CD8+ CDR3 sequences were shared between patients and controls but appeared highly expressed in patients and within their immunodominant clones. CD8+ Simpson's diversity did not differ significantly between patients and healthy controls (P=0.060).

The clonotype comes from a human donor with aplastic anemia. Sequences were obtained from sorted CD4+, CD8+, or CD8+CD57+ T cells (not recorded which) from PBMCs. Here the chain combines TRBV19 and TRBJ2-7, and TRBD2 aligns with 9 junction nucleotides. The DNA is as follows: TGTGCCACCACCGGGACTAGCCGGGGGGGGAGCTCCTACGAGCAGTACTTC. This yields the protein CATTGTSRGGSSYEQYF.